The present entry profiles one T cell receptor (beta chain) with its context. This table comes from immunoSEQ multiplex PCR, and its TCRdb copy is limited to in-frame clones, with some not included. Among 70,000 to 80,000 clones listed, around 85% were seen once. The CDR3 loop spans 13 amino acids. Trimming stripped 4 bases from V and 2 bases from J, with 8 bases between. Per germline, CDR1 LGHDT and CDR2 YNNKEL (reference sequence). The sample comes from a study of blood T cell repertoires in COVID-19. The chain joins TRBV3-1 (or the pseudogene TRBV3-2) to TRBJ1-1; D is undetermined. The sequencing sample was made of peripheral blood. The receptor's source is a man at least 80 years old in a cohort sampled during active COVID-19. CDR3 loop: CASSPRANTEAFF. CDR3 bases: TGTGCCAGCAGCCCGCGGGCCAACACTGAAGCTTTCTTT.